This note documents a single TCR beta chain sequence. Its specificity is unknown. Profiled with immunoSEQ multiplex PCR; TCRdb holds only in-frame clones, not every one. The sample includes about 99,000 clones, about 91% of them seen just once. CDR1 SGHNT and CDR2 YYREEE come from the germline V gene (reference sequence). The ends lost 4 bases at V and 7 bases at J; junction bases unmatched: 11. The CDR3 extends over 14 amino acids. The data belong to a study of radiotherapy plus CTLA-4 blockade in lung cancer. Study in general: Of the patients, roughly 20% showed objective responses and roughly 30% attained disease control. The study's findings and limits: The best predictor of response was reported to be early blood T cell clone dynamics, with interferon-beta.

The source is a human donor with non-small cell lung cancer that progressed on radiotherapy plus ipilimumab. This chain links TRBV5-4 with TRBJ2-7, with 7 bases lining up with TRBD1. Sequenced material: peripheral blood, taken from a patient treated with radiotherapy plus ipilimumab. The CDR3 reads CASSNDRESFEQYF. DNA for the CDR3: TGTGCCAGCAGCAATGACAGGGAATCATTTGAGCAGTACTTC.